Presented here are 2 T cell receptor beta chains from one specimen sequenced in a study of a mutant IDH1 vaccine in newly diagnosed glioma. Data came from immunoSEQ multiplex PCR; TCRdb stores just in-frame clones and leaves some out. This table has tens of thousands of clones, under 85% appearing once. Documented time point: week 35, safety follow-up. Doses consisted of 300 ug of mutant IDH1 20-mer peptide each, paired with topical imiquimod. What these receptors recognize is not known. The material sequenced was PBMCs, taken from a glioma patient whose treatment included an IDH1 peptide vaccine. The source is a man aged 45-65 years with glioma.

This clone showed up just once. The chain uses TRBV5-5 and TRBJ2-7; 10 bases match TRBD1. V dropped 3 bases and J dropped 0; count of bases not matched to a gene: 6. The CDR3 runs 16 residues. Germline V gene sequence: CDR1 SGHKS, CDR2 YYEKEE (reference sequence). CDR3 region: CASSSVGTGASYEQYF. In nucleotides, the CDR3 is TGTGCCAGCAGCTCCGTCGGGACAGGGGCCTCCTACGAGCAGTACTTC.

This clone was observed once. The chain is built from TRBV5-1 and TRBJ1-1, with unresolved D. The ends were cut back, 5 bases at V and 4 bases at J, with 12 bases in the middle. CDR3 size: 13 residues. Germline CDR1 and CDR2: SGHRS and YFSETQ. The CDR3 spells CASSSGHRTEAFF. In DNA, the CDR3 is TGCGCCAGCAGTTCGGGTCACCGCACTGAAGCTTTCTTT.